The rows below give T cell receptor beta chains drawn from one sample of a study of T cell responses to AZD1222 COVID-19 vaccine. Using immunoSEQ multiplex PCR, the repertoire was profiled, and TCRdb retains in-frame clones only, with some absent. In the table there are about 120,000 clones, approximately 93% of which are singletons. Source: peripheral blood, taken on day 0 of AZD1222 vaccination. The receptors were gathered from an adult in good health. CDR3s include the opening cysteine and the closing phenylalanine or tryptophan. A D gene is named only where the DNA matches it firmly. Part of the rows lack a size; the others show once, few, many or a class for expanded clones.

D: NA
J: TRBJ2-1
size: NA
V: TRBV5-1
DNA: TGCGCCAGCAGCTCCGGACAGAGTGATGAGCAGTTCTTC
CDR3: CASSSGQSDEQFF

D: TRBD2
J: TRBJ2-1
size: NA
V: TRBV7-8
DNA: TGTGCCAGCAGCCCCGCCCGCAGCGGGAGGTTACTCCCGGATGAGCAGTTCTTC
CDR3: CASSPARSGRLLPDEQFF

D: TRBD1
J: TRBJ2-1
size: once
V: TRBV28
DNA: TGTGCCAGCAGTTTTTCGGGACAGGATAAGATAACAAAGCAGTTCTTC
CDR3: CASSFSGQDKITKQFF

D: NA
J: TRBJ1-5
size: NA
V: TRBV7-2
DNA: TGTGCCAGCAGCTCGCAACAGGCGAGCAATCAGCCCCAGCATTTT
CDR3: CASSSQQASNQPQHF

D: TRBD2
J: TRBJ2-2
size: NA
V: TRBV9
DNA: TGTGCCAGCAGCGCCTCCGGGACTAGCGGGACCGGGGAGCTGTTTTTT
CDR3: CASSASGTSGTGELFF

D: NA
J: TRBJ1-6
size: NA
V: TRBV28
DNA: TGTGCCAGCAGTTTCATCGGGGGCTCGTCACCCCTCCACTTT
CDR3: CASSFIGGSSPLHF

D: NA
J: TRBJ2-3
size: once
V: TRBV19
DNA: TGTGCCAGTAGTTTGACTAGCACAGATACGCAGTATTTT
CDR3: CASSLTSTDTQYF

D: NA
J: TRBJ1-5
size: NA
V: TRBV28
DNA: TGTGCCAGCAGAACTACAGGGAGCGGCCAGCCCCAGCATTTT
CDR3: CASRTTGSGQPQHF

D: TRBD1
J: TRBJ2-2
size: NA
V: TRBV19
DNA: TGTGCCAGTAGTCGAGGGACAGGGTTTAGCGGGGAGCTGTTTTTT
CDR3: CASSRGTGFSGELFF

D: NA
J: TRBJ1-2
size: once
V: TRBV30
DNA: TGTGCCTGGATGAAGTTGGGACCGAACCCCTATGGCTACACCTTC
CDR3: CAWMKLGPNPYGYTF

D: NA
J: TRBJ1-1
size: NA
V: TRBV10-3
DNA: TGTGCCATCAGTGAGACGGGTAATGAAGCTTTCTTT
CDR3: CAISETGNEAFF

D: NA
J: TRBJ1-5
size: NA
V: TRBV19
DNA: TGTGCCAGTAGTATACAGAGTACTAATCAGCCCCAGCATTTT
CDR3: CASSIQSTNQPQHF

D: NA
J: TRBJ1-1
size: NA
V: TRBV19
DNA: TGTGCCAGTAGCAGGGAGGATTCCATGAACACTGAAGCTTTCTTT
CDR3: CASSREDSMNTEAFF

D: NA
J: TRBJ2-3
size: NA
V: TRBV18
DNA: TGTGCCAGCTCGACCGGGACCGCCTTACGGCAGTATTTT
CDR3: CASSTGTALRQYF

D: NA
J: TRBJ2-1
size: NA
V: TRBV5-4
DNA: TGTGCCAGCAGCTTGGCAGGGCCATCCTACAATGAGCAGTTCTTC
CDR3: CASSLAGPSYNEQFF

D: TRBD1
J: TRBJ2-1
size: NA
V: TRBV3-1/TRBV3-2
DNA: TGTGCCAGCAGCGAAATACAGGGGGCTCGCGATGAGCAGTTCTTC
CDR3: CASSEIQGARDEQFF

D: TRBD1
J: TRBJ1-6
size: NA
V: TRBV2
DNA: TGTGCCAGCAGACAGGGACAGGGGGCAATGTCACCCCTCCACTTT
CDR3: CASRQGQGAMSPLHF

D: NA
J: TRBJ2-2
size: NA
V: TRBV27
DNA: TGTGCCAGCAGTTCTACTAGGGAGTCCACCGGGGAGCTGTTTTTT
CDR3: CASSSTRESTGELFF

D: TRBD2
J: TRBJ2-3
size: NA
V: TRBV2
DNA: TGTGCCAGCAGTGAAAGACTAGCGGGAGGAGATACGCAGTATTTT
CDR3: CASSERLAGGDTQYF

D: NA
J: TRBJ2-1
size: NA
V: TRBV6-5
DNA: TGTGCCAGCGGGCTAGTAATTGGCGGTGAGCAGTTCTTC
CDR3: CASGLVIGGEQFF

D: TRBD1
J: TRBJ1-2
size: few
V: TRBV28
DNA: TGTGCCAGCTCCACCTTAGGCGGACAGGGTAACTATGGCTACACCTTC
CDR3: CASSTLGGQGNYGYTF

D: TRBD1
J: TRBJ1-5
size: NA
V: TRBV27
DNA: TGTGCCAGCAGTTTTGCTGGGACAGACGGAGAGCCCCAGCATTTT
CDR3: CASSFAGTDGEPQHF

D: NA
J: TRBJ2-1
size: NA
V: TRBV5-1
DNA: TGCGCCAGCAGCCATTTTCGGGCGGATGAGCAGTTCTTC
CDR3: CASSHFRADEQFF

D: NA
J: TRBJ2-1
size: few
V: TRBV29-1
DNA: TGCAGCGTTGATTCCTCCTACAATGAGCAGTTCTTC
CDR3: CSVDSSYNEQFF

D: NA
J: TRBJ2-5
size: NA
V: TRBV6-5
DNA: TGTGCCAGCAGTTATCTCGGGAGTGGTGAGACCCAGTACTTC
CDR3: CASSYLGSGETQYF